These T cell receptor beta chains were read from a single sample in a study of control samples from healthy donors and cancer patients. Generated by immunoSEQ multiplex PCR, the TCRdb table keeps only in-frame clones and is missing some. The sample yields about 150,000 clones, 90% to 95% seen once. Material for sequencing was blood. The receptors were gathered from a woman between 40 and 50 years old in good health. Both conserved end residues are part of each CDR3. The D gene is left open where the match is weak. Only some rows state a clone size, as once, few, many or a class for expanded clones.

-	TRBV27	-	TRBJ2-7	TGTGCCAGCAGTTTTCGGGGGACGGCCTACGAGCAGTACTTC	CASSFRGTAYEQYF
-	TRBV4-3	-	TRBJ1-2	TGCGCCAGCAGCCAAGATTTCGGGGAAGGGGATGGCTACACCTTC	CASSQDFGEGDGYTF
-	TRBV5-4	TRBD1	TRBJ1-3	TGTGCCAGCAGCTTGGGTTGGGACAGGACGAGGCTCTCTGGAAACACCATATATTTT	CASSLGWDRTRLSGNTIYF
-	TRBV19	TRBD1	TRBJ1-1	TGTGCCAGTAGTATCCAGGGGGCCACTGAAGCTTTCTTT	CASSIQGATEAFF
-	TRBV9	-	TRBJ2-2	TGTGCCAGCAGCGCTGACCCTTCGTCAGGCGGGGAGCTGTTTTTT	CASSADPSSGGELFF
-	TRBV6-5	-	TRBJ2-3	TGTGCCAGCAGTAGACAGGTCAGCACAGATACGCAGTATTTT	CASSRQVSTDTQYF
once	TRBV7-9	-	TRBJ1-4	TGTGCCAGCAGCTTAGTCGAAAAACTGTTTTTT	CASSLVEKLFF
-	TRBV12-3/TRBV12-4	-	TRBJ2-1	TGTGCCAGCAGTTTAGCGGGGGTCAATGAGCAGTTCTTC	CASSLAGVNEQFF
-	TRBV2	TRBD1	TRBJ2-5	TGTGCCAGCAGTCGAAATCGACAGGGAGAGGCGACCCAGTACTTC	CASSRNRQGEATQYF
-	TRBV7-2	TRBD1	TRBJ1-2	TGTGCCAGCGGCTCGCCGGGACAGAACTATGGCTACACCTTC	CASGSPGQNYGYTF
-	TRBV7-9	-	TRBJ1-2	TGTGCCAGCAGCCCGCGACGGGCAGAGGACACCTTC	CASSPRRAEDTF
-	TRBV24-1	TRBD2	TRBJ2-3	TGTGCCACCAGTGGGCCGAGCCCCGGGGGGACAGATACGCAGTATTTT	CATSGPSPGGTDTQYF
few	TRBV9	-	TRBJ1-6	TGTGCCAGCAGCGTAGCGGGCAACAGTAATTCACCCCTCCACTTT	CASSVAGNSNSPLHF